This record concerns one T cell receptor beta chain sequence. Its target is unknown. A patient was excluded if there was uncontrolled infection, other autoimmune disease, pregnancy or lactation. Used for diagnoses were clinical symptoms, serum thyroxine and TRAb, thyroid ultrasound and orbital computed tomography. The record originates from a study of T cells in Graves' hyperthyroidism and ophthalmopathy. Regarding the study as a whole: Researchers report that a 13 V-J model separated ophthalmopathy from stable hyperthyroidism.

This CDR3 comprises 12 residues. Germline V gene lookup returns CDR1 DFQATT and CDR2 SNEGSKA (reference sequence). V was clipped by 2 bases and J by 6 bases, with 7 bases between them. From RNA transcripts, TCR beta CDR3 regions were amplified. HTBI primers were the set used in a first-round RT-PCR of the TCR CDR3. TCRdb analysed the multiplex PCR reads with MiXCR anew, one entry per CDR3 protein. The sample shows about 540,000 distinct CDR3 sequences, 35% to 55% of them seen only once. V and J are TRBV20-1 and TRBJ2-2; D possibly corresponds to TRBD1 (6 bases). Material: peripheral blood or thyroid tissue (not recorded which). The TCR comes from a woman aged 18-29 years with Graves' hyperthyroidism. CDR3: CSARQGPGELFF. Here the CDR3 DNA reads TGCAGTGCTAGACAGGGGCCCGGGGAGCTGTTTTTT.